The clone carrying this T cell receptor beta chain was picked up one time. The entry originates in a study of blood T cell repertoires in COVID-19. About the study: Donors in the United States, Italy and Spain gave samples during acute or convalescent COVID-19.

Authors' methods: Scientists estimated how many nucleated cells there were by amplifying reference gene primers. Generated by immunoSEQ multiplex PCR, the TCRdb table keeps only in-frame clones and is missing some. Clone size and the V and J calls come from that table; the DNA yielded D and trimming. This table holds about 21,000 clones, over 60% found once. Sequencing was carried out using peripheral blood. This clonotype was sampled from a man in his fifties or sixties with active COVID-19.

The CDR3 region is CASSGTVNTGELFF. The CDR3 DNA sequence: TGTGCCAGCAGCGGGACTGTGAACACCGGGGAGCTGTTTTTT. The chain combines TRBV3-1 (or the pseudogene TRBV3-2) with TRBJ2-2, with D tentatively TRBD2 (6 bases). The V gene lost 5 bases and the J gene lost 1 base, with 8 bases spanning the gap. The CDR3 covers 14 residues. The germline V gene encodes CDR1 LGHDT and CDR2 YNNKEL (reference sequence).